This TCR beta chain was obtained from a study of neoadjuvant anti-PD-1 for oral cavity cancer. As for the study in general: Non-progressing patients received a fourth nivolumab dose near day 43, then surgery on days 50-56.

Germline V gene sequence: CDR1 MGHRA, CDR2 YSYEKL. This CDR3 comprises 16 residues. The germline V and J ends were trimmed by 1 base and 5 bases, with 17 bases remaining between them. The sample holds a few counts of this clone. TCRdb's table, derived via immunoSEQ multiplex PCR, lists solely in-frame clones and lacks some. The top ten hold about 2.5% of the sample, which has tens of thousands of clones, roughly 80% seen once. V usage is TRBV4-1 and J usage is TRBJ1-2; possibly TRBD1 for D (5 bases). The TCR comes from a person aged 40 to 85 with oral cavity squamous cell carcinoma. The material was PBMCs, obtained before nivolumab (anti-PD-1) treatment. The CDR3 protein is CASSQGRGAGSYGYTF. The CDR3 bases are TGCGCCAGCAGCCAAGGTCGGGGAGCAGGGAGTTATGGCTACACCTTC.